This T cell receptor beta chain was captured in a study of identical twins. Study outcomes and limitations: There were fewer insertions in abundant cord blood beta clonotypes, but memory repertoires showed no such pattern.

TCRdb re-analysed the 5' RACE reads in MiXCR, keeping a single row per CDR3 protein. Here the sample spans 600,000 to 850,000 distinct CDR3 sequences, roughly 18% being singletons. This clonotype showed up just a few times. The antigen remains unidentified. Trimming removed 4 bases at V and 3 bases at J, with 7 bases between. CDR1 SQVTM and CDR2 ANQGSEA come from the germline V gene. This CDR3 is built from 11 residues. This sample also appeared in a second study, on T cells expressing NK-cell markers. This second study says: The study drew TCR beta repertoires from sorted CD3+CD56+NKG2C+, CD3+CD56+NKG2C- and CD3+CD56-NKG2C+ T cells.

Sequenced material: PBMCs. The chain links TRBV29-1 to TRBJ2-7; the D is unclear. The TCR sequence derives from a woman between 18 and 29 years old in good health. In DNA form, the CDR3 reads TGCAGCGTTGGGTCCAACTACGAGCAGTACTTC. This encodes CSVGSNYEQYF.